The 25 T cell receptor beta chains below were found in one sample sequenced in a study of STAT5B mutations in CD4+ large granular lymphocyte leukemia. The method was immunoSEQ multiplex PCR; TCRdb's version includes in-frame clones alone and lacks a portion of them. The data contain approximately 52,000 clones, about 70% of them seen just once; the ten biggest clones take up 1.5%. What was sequenced was CD4+ T cells from blood buffy coats. These TCRs come from a human donor in good health.

The chain links TRBV19 to TRBJ1-3, with D possibly being TRBD1 (6 bases). Germline CDR1 is LNHDA and CDR2 is SQIVND (reference sequence). Trimming removed 2 bases from V and 0 bases from J, with 8 bases in between. This CDR3 region has 15 residues. The CDR3 DNA is TGTGCCAGTAGTATACAGGGGACCTCTGGAAACACCATATATTTT. Protein: CASSIQGTSGNTIYF.

CDR3 bases: TGTGCCAGCAGAACCACCAGAGATCAGCCCCAGCATTTT. It is translated as CASRTTRDQPQHF. The rearrangement uses TRBV6-6 and TRBJ1-5, with D hard to call. The CDR3 length is 13 residues. The germline V gene has CDR1 MNHNY and CDR2 SVGAGI (reference sequence). V lost 6 bases and J 5 bases, leaving 11 bases between the germline ends.

The gene calls are TRBV27 and TRBJ1-3; tentative D call: TRBD1 (5 bases). Trimming removed 5 bases from V and 0 bases from J, with 11 bases in between. This CDR3 spans 15 amino acids. Germline V gene sequence: CDR1 MNHEY, CDR2 SMNVEV (reference sequence). CDR3 DNA: TGTGCCAGCAGTCTCAGGGCCCACTCTGGAAACACCATATATTTT. Translating gives CASSLRAHSGNTIYF.

The chain joins TRBV7-9 to TRBJ1-1; D unclear. V shed 1 base and J shed 0 bases, with 9 bases lying between them. There are 15 residues in the CDR3. Germline V lookup: CDR1 SEHNR, CDR2 FQNEAQ (reference sequence). The CDR3 spells CASSLGTAMNTEAFF. The CDR3 DNA sequence: TGTGCCAGCAGCTTAGGGACCGCCATGAACACTGAAGCTTTCTTT.

V and J are TRBV19 and TRBJ2-1; 7 nucleotides agree with TRBD2. The CDR3 spans 16 residues. The junction had 12 bases not matched to a gene; V was cut back by 8 bases and J by 2 bases. Germline CDR1 is LNHDA and CDR2 is SQIVND (reference sequence). The CDR3 nucleotides read TGTGCCAGTTCACTTTCGGGACTAACGGCCTACAATGAGCAGTTCTTC. Amino acid sequence: CASSLSGLTAYNEQFF.

This chain connects TRBV10-2 to TRBJ2-7, with 14 bases that match TRBD2. The CDR3 spans 13 residues. Germline trimming cut 6 bases from V and 10 bases from J; bases unmatched to any gene: 5. Germline lookup yields CDR1 WSHSY and CDR2 SAAADI. The CDR3 loop reads CASRSGLAGGQYV. The CDR3 DNA follows: TGCGCCAGCAGAAGCGGACTAGCGGGGGGCCAGTACGTC.

The V and J genes are TRBV5-6 and TRBJ1-4; D is perhaps TRBD1 (5 bases). CDR1 and CDR2 from the germline V gene are SGHDT and YYEEEE. Trimming stripped 3 bases from V and 8 bases from J, with 14 bases between. The CDR3 contains 14 residues. The CDR3 bases are TGTGCCAGCAGCTCAGGGAAGAAAGGGGAAAAACTGTTTTTT. This encodes CASSSGKKGEKLFF. The full variable domain, rest sourced from reference TRBV5-6 and TRBJ1-4, is DAGVTQSPTHLIKTRGQQVTLRCSPKSGHDTVSWYQQALGQGPQFIFQYYEEEERQRGNFPDRFSGHQFPNYSSELNVNALLLGDSALYLCASSSGKKGEKLFFGSGTQLSVL.

The rearrangement links TRBV27 to TRBJ1-2; no reliable D call. Germline CDR1 MNHEY, CDR2 SMNVEV (reference sequence). The V and J ends lost 3 bases and 2 bases respectively, with 13 bases between them. This CDR3 region has 15 residues. The CDR3 sequence: CASSFGQAGNYGYTF. The CDR3 region has the DNA TGTGCCAGCAGTTTTGGCCAGGCGGGGAACTATGGCTACACCTTC.

This chain connects TRBV5-1 to TRBJ1-6; TRBD1 might be the D (5 bases). Trimming shortened V by 4 bases and J by 7 bases, and 12 bases separated the two germline ends. The CDR3 totals 14 residues. CDR1 and CDR2 from the germline V gene are SGHRS and YFSETQ. CDR3 in amino acids: CASSPTGDNSPLHF. The CDR3 DNA is TGCGCCAGCAGCCCAACCGGGGACAATTCACCCCTCCACTTT.

The chain has TRBV9 and TRBJ2-1, with D perhaps matching TRBD1 or TRBD2 (5 bases each). The CDR3 runs to 15 residues. Germline CDR1 SGDLS, CDR2 YYNGEE. V was cut by 0 bases and J by 5 bases, with 12 bases left in between. The CDR3 is CASSVAGTSNNEQFF. DNA of the CDR3: TGTGCCAGCAGCGTAGCGGGGACGTCTAACAATGAGCAGTTCTTC.

The chain uses TRBV7-9 and TRBJ1-4, with TRBD1 matching over 7 bases. This CDR3 has 18 residues. With 5 bases clipped from V and 1 base from J, the junction kept 13 bases outside the gene matches. Germline CDR1 is SEHNR and CDR2 is FQNEAQ (reference sequence). The CDR3: CASSTSSGQAGTNEKLFF. The CDR3 DNA reads TGTGCCAGCAGCACCAGTTCTGGACAGGCGGGAACTAATGAAAAACTGTTTTTT.

This chain connects TRBV5-1 to TRBJ1-6; 9 bases match TRBD1. Germline values: CDR1 SGHRS, CDR2 YFSETQ. J gave up 6 bases and V 2 bases, and 15 bases lay outside the gene matches. This CDR3 has 19 amino acids. CDR3 DNA: TGCGCCAGCAGCTTAACGGGACAGGGAATGTTGTTGGGTAATTCACCCCTCCACTTT. This translates into CASSLTGQGMLLGNSPLHF.

This clone was counted a few times. Other DNA sequences within the sample encode an identical CDR3. This chain uses TRBV19 with TRBJ1-1, with D uncertain. V lost 3 bases to trimming and J lost 2 bases, with 16 bases between them. Per the germline V gene, CDR1 is LNHDA and CDR2 is SQIVND (reference sequence). The CDR3 runs 16 residues. The CDR3 region is CASSIGSLYRNTEAFF. CDR3 DNA: TGTGCCAGTAGTATTGGGTCCTTATACAGAAACACTGAAGCTTTCTTT.

J is TRBJ1-2 and V is TRBV15, with D unclear. Looked up from germline, CDR1 is LNHNV and CDR2 is YYDKDF (reference sequence). The length of the CDR3 is 13 residues. Trimming left V 0 bases short and J 6 bases short, with 8 bases between. The DNA of the CDR3 is TGTGCCACCAGCAGAGATCGCGAGGATGGCTACACCTTC. This codes for CATSRDREDGYTF.

This chain uses TRBV28 with TRBJ1-2; D is possibly TRBD1 (5 bases). This CDR3 is 13 amino acids long. The V end lost 4 bases, the J end lost 5 bases, and 11 bases lay between the germline ends. The germline gives CDR1 MDHEN, CDR2 SYDVKM. The DNA for the CDR3 is TGTGCCAGCAGTTACGGGGCCCTTTATGGCTACACCTTC. Translation gives CASSYGALYGYTF.

The chain has TRBV7-2 and TRBJ2-5; 7 positions match TRBD1. The CDR3 totals 14 residues. Trimming took 5 bases from V and 4 from J; bases not matched to a gene: 7. The V gene's germline CDR1 is SGHTA and CDR2 FQGNSA. CDR3 sequence reads: CASSPISGGETQYF. The CDR3 nucleotides read TGTGCCAGCAGCCCAATTTCAGGGGGAGAGACCCAGTACTTC.

This chain links TRBV9 with TRBJ1-2; D is perhaps TRBD1 (6 bases). V was cut by 2 bases and J by 2 bases, with 10 bases left in between. The CDR3 covers 14 residues. CDR1 and CDR2 (germline): SGDLS, YYNGEE. The CDR3 sequence is CASSVGTPNYGYTF. The CDR3 DNA sequence: TGTGCCAGCAGCGTTGGGACACCCAACTATGGCTACACCTTC.

The chain couples TRBV27 to TRBJ1-1; D might be TRBD1 (6 bases). Per germline, CDR1 MNHEY and CDR2 SMNVEV (reference sequence). The CDR3 has 13 residues. V lost 6 bases and J lost 6, with 14 bases in between. DNA for the CDR3: TGTGCCAGCAGCGAACAGGGAGGGTCTGAAGCTTTCTTT. Encoded protein: CASSEQGGSEAFF.

The J gene is TRBJ1-4, the V gene TRBV9; TRBD1 aligns across 7 bases. The CDR3 has 15 residues. After removal of 3 bases from V and 8 bases from J, the junction contained 10 bases not matched to a gene. Germline CDR1 is SGDLS and CDR2 is YYNGEE. The CDR3 DNA is TGTGCCAGCAGCGAACGACAGGGATATGGCGAAAAACTGTTTTTT. Translating it yields CASSERQGYGEKLFF. Filled out from reference TRBV9 and TRBJ1-4, the complete variable domain reads DSGVTQTPKHLITATGQRVTLRCSPRSGDLSVYWYQQSLDQGLQFLIQYYNGEERAKGNILERFSAQQFPDLHSELNLSSLELGDSALYFCASSERQGYGEKLFFGSGTQLSVL.

This chain connects TRBV7-8 to TRBJ1-5, with D tentatively TRBD1 (6 bases). Germline lookup yields CDR1 SGHVS and CDR2 FQNEAQ. The CDR3 is 15 residues long. The V gene lost 5 bases and the J gene lost 7 bases, with 18 bases spanning the gap. DNA for the CDR3: TGTGCCAGCAGCCCAAGCCCAGGGGTGAACCAGCCCCAGCATTTT. Its protein product is CASSPSPGVNQPQHF. The whole variable domain, remainder taken from reference TRBV7-8 and TRBJ1-5, is GAGVSQSPRYKVAKRGQDVALRCDPISGHVSLFWYQQALGQGPEFLTYFQNEAQLDKSGLPSDRFFAERPEGSVSTLKIQRTQQEDSAVYLCASSPSPGVNQPQHFGDGTRLSIL.

The chain has TRBV7-9 and TRBJ2-1; TRBD1 might be the D (5 bases). Germline loops: CDR1 SEHNR, CDR2 FQNEAQ (reference sequence). V lost 1 base, J lost 0 bases, and 13 bases lay in between. The CDR3 is made up of 17 amino acids. The CDR3 DNA reads TGTGCCAGCAGCTTAGGCGTAGGGGCCAGCTCCTACAATGAGCAGTTCTTC. It translates to CASSLGVGASSYNEQFF.

This chain links TRBV2 with TRBJ1-1; 7 nucleotides agree with TRBD1. The J segment lost 12 bases and the V segment lost 6 bases, leaving 7 bases of the junction unmatched. CDR1 and CDR2 from the germline V gene are SNHLY and FYNNEI. CDR3 length equals 11 residues. The CDR3 bases are TGTGCCAGCAGAGAACAGGGGAGGACTTTCTTT. Its translation: CASREQGRTFF.

This rearrangement joins TRBV5-3 to TRBJ1-1, with D tentatively TRBD1 (5 bases). TRBV5-3 is filed as an ORF, its function uncertain. V was shortened by 1 base and J by 3 bases, with 16 bases between the two germline ends. This CDR3 has 16 residues. The CDR3 sequence: CARSLPQGSRDTEAFF. The CDR3 coding sequence is TGTGCCAGAAGCTTGCCGCAGGGATCCCGTGACACTGAAGCTTTCTTT.

The V call is TRBV27, the J call TRBJ2-1; D is uncertain. V was cut by 9 bases and J by 2 bases, with 14 bases left in between. This CDR3 spans 14 amino acids. Per the germline V gene, CDR1 is MNHEY and CDR2 is SMNVEV (reference sequence). The CDR3 DNA follows: TGTGCCAGTAGAAATAGCCTTACCTACAATGAGCAGTTCTTC. It specifies CASRNSLTYNEQFF.

The chain has TRBV10-3 and TRBJ2-3; possible D gene TRBD1, 5 bases. This CDR3 spans 15 amino acids. Trimming removed 2 bases at V and 2 bases at J, with 11 bases between. Germline values: CDR1 ENHRY, CDR2 SYGVKD. CDR3 residues: CAISEGAFSTDTQYF. CDR3 sequence (DNA): TGTGCCATCAGTGAGGGGGCTTTCTCCACAGATACGCAGTATTTT.